Each of the 3 T cell receptor beta chains below was sequenced from the same sample in a study of beta chain features in type 1 diabetes. Study-wide points: Researchers report that Type 1 diabetes patients had moderately but significantly shorter TCRB CDR3s across all four CD4+ subsets.

All of the isolated RNA was reverse transcribed, so expressed TCRB transcripts were sequenced. Using immunoSEQ multiplex PCR, the repertoire was profiled, and TCRdb retains in-frame clones only, with some absent. The sample has over 200,000 clones; roughly a tenth are singletons. These TCRs are of unknown antigen specificity. Material: naive CD4+ T cells from blood. Receptor source: a man aged 25-40 years with type 1 diabetes.

This chain uses TRBV4-1 with TRBJ2-6; no reliable D call. Deletions cut 1 base from V and 2 bases from J, with 6 bases between. The germline CDR1 and CDR2 sequences are MGHRA and YSYEKL. This CDR3 has 15 residues. CDR3 in DNA: TGCGCCAGCAGCCAAGTCACAGCTGGGGCCAACGTCCTGACTTTC. Protein: CASSQVTAGANVLTF.

This clone appeared a few times. V and J are TRBV2 and TRBJ1-1; the D is unclear. Germline V gives CDR1 SNHLY, CDR2 FYNNEI. Trimming pared 5 bases from V and 2 bases from J, leaving 9 bases between. CDR3 length equals 13 residues. CDR3 loop: CASSYAGNTEAFF. DNA of the CDR3: TGTGCCAGCAGTTATGCGGGAAACACTGAAGCTTTCTTT.

The chain is built from TRBV6-6 and TRBJ2-5, with TRBD2 matching 9 bases. Germline values: CDR1 MNHNY, CDR2 SVGAGI (reference sequence). The CDR3 consists of 16 residues. V dropped 6 bases and J dropped 5; count of bases not matched to a gene: 13. The CDR3 DNA reads TGTGCCAGCAGCCCGTTGGGGCGGGGGGGCCGCGAGACCCAGTACTTC. Protein sequence: CASSPLGRGGRETQYF.